Following are 26 T cell receptor beta chains from one sample sequenced in a study of Ad26.COV2.S vaccination and SARS-CoV-2 variants. The method was immunoSEQ multiplex PCR; TCRdb's version includes in-frame clones alone and lacks a portion of them. Among some 640,000 clones listed, around 89% were seen once. Regarding treatment: about 20 received Ad26.COV2.S at low or high dose, single or two shots; about five received placebo; per-sample allocation not given. The study sampled participants on day 63 after the first vaccine or placebo injection. This material consisted of peripheral blood, taken in a trial of Ad26.COV2.S vaccine versus placebo. Receptors originate from a person between 18 and 65 years old who received the Ad26.COV2.S COVID-19 vaccine or a placebo.

The chain couples TRBV19 to TRBJ1-2, with 7 bases matching TRBD1. J gave up 7 bases and V 6 bases, and 11 bases lay outside the gene matches. CDR3 length: 14 amino acids. CDR1 LNHDA and CDR2 SQIVND come from the germline V gene (reference sequence). The CDR3 region has the DNA TGTGCCAGTAGGGTCCCCGACAGGGCTGGTGGCTACACCTTC. The encoded protein is CASRVPDRAGGYTF.

With regard to this clone: The sample has other DNA sequences that encode this CDR3 too. V usage is TRBV6-5 and J usage is TRBJ1-1, with D possibly TRBD1 on 6 matching bases. Germline V gene data show CDR1 as MNHEY and CDR2 as SVGAGI. V was pared by 0 bases and J by 4 bases, with 12 bases between. The CDR3 loop spans 15 amino acids. In DNA form, the CDR3 reads TGTGCCAGCAGTTACTCTGGGGGGCGCGGCACTGAAGCTTTCTTT. This gives the protein CASSYSGGRGTEAFF.

The chain is built from TRBV27 and TRBJ2-5, with D maybe TRBD1 (5 bases). Trimming shortened V by 4 bases and J by 5 bases, and 14 bases separated the two germline ends. Germline V gene sequence: CDR1 MNHEY, CDR2 SMNVEV (reference sequence). The CDR3 totals 14 residues. CDR3 nucleotide sequence: TGTGCCAGCAGTTCTTCCAGGGAATCGGAGACCCAGTACTTC. It translates to CASSSSRESETQYF.

In its sample, this clone was seen once. The chain joins TRBV6-5 to TRBJ2-1; 8 nucleotides line up with TRBD1. Germline lookup yields CDR1 MNHEY and CDR2 SVGAGI. V lost 0 bases to trimming and J lost 4 bases; unmatched junction nucleotides: 5. The CDR3 extends over 16 amino acids. This chain's CDR3 is CASSYSPRGQYNEQFF. For the CDR3, the DNA is TGTGCCAGCAGTTACTCGCCCAGGGGGCAATACAATGAGCAGTTCTTC.

The chain is built from TRBV10-1 and TRBJ2-5; 7 nucleotides match TRBD1. Germline trimming cut 2 bases from V and 4 bases from J; bases unmatched to any gene: 7. CDR1 is WNHNN and CDR2 is SYGVQD in the germline V gene (reference sequence). CDR3 size: 15 residues. CDR3 coding DNA: TGCGCCAGCAGTGAGGAGACAGGGCTTGGAGAGACCCAGTACTTC. It encodes CASSEETGLGETQYF.

The CDR3 DNA is TGTGCCAGCAGTTACGACAGGGGAAGCAATCAGCCCCAGCATTTT. Protein product: CASSYDRGSNQPQHF. The chain combines TRBV6-5 with TRBJ1-5, with TRBD1 identical over 8 bases. V lost 2 bases, J lost 1 base, and 1 base stayed unmatched. The length of the CDR3 is 15 residues. Per germline, CDR1 MNHEY and CDR2 SVGAGI.

The J gene is TRBJ2-5, the V gene TRBV12-3 or TRBV12-4, with TRBD1 identical over 7 bases. Germline trimming cut 6 bases from V and 5 bases from J; bases unmatched to any gene: 6. CDR3 length: 13 residues. The CDR3 is CASRRQGLETQYF. The CDR3, as DNA: TGTGCCAGCAGAAGACAGGGTCTGGAGACCCAGTACTTC.

V and J are TRBV3-1 (or the pseudogene TRBV3-2) and TRBJ2-4; 7 positions match TRBD1. The CDR3 loop spans 15 amino acids. V dropped 5 bases and J dropped 2; count of bases not matched to a gene: 6. Per the germline V gene, CDR1 is LGHDT and CDR2 is YNNKEL (reference sequence). The CDR3 loop reads CASSEWTGTKNIQYF. CDR3 bases: TGTGCCAGCAGCGAATGGACAGGCACCAAAAACATTCAGTACTTC.

This clone appeared many times. The gene calls are TRBV2 and TRBJ1-3; 9 nucleotides align to TRBD1. Germline loops: CDR1 SNHLY, CDR2 FYNNEI. The CDR3 sequence is 15 residues long. Trimming at V came to 6 bases and at J to 3 bases, leaving 6 bases not matched to a gene. The DNA of the CDR3 is TGTGCCAGCAGGGAGACAGGGGGAGGTGGAAACACCATATATTTT. Protein: CASRETGGGGNTIYF.

The chain employs TRBV7-3 and TRBJ2-1; no definite D call. This CDR3 is 12 amino acids long. Trimming took 4 bases from V and 13 from J, leaving 14 bases between them. Looked up from germline, CDR1 is SGHTA and CDR2 is FQGTGA. The CDR3 bases are TGTGCCAGCAGCTCCCCGGGCAAATCTCAGTTCTTC. Amino acids: CASSSPGKSQFF.

This chain uses TRBV30 with TRBJ1-2, with 7 bases lining up with TRBD1. The V gene's germline CDR1 is GTSNPN and CDR2 SVGIG (reference sequence). J lost 1 base, V lost 3 bases, and 5 bases had no gene match. The CDR3 runs 14 residues. CDR3 nucleotide sequence: TGTGCCTGGAGCCTGACAGGGTTTAACTATGGCTACACCTTC. Translating gives CAWSLTGFNYGYTF.

The V gene is TRBV6-5, the J gene TRBJ1-3; TRBD1 is a possible D gene (5 bases). The V gene lost 2 bases and the J gene lost 5 bases, with 16 bases spanning the gap. Germline assignment: CDR1 MNHEY and CDR2 SVGAGI. CDR3 length: 16 residues. CDR3: CASSYGRRGGRNTIYF. The CDR3 coding sequence is TGTGCCAGCAGTTACGGGCGGAGGGGAGGTCGAAACACCATATATTTT.

This clone has only one observation. The chain employs TRBV24-1 and TRBJ1-5; D is unresolved. V was clipped by 5 bases and J by 9 bases, with 13 bases between them. This CDR3 has 13 amino acids. Germline CDR1 reads KGHDR; CDR2 reads SFDVKD. CDR3 sequence reads: CATSGFSTGPQHF. CDR3 nucleotides: TGTGCCACCAGTGGATTTAGTACCGGGCCCCAGCATTTT.

This rearrangement joins TRBV7-2 to TRBJ1-1; a weak D match, TRBD1 (6 bases). The CDR3 totals 13 residues. Germline V CDR1 and CDR2: SGHTA, FQGNSA. With 5 bases removed from V and 6 bases from J, the gap between germline ends came to 13 bases. The CDR3 DNA sequence: TGTGCCAGCAGCACAGGGTCTTGGGCTGAAGCTTTCTTT. Its translation is CASSTGSWAEAFF.

This chain uses TRBV30 with TRBJ1-5, with D perhaps TRBD1 (6 bases). The germline V gene encodes CDR1 GTSNPN and CDR2 SVGIG (reference sequence). V lost 1 base to trimming and J lost 5 bases, with 9 bases between them. This CDR3 is built from 13 residues. CDR3 sequence (DNA): TGTGCCTGGAGTGACAGGGACCATCAGCCCCAGCATTTT. Amino acid sequence: CAWSDRDHQPQHF.

The chain joins TRBV3-1 (or the pseudogene TRBV3-2) to TRBJ2-6; D is possibly TRBD2 (5 bases). Trimming stripped 1 base from V and 2 bases from J, with 9 bases between. CDR1 is LGHDT, CDR2 YNNKEL, per germline (reference sequence). The CDR3 consists of 16 residues. The CDR3 here is CASSQGGATGANVLTF. The CDR3 region has the DNA TGTGCCAGCAGCCAAGGGGGAGCAACTGGGGCCAACGTCCTGACTTTC.

This clone occurred a few times. CDR3: CATSASTDTQYF. The CDR3 region has the DNA TGTGCCACAAGTGCTAGCACAGATACGCAGTATTTT. The rearrangement uses TRBV12-3 or TRBV12-4 and TRBJ2-3; unclear D gene. V was trimmed by 10 bases and J by 0 bases, leaving 8 bases between them. The CDR3 is 12 amino acids.

The chain carries TRBV27 and TRBJ2-7, with D uncertain. CDR1 is MNHEY and CDR2 is SMNVEV in the germline V gene (reference sequence). V was pared by 7 bases and J by 2 bases, with 9 bases between. The CDR3 is made up of 12 amino acids. CDR3 DNA sequence: TGTGCCAGCATGGGCGGAACCTACGAGCAGTACTTC. Protein: CASMGGTYEQYF.

The chain employs TRBV4-3 and TRBJ1-1, with no clear D. Trimming removed 0 bases from V and 0 bases from J, with 2 bases in between. Germline assignment: CDR1 LGHNA and CDR2 YSLEER. The CDR3 has 13 residues. DNA of the CDR3: TGCGCCAGCAGCCAAGATCTGAACACTGAAGCTTTCTTT. This sequence encodes CASSQDLNTEAFF.

This clone was detected only once. The chain joins TRBV5-5 to TRBJ2-7, with D perhaps TRBD1 (5 bases). CDR3 size: 13 residues. Germline values: CDR1 SGHKS, CDR2 YYEKEE (reference sequence). V was clipped by 0 bases and J by 6 bases, with 10 bases between them. The CDR3 sequence: CASSLVPGFEQYF. Here the CDR3 DNA reads TGTGCCAGCAGCTTGGTCCCAGGGTTCGAGCAGTACTTC.

The chain has TRBV15 and TRBJ1-5; no definite D call. The CDR3 contains 12 residues. Trimming took 0 bases from V and 6 from J, leaving 3 bases between them. The V gene's germline CDR1 is LNHNV and CDR2 YYDKDF (reference sequence). The CDR3 bases are TGTGCCACCAGCAGAGATACTCAGCCCCAGCATTTT. As protein: CATSRDTQPQHF. The whole variable domain, remainder taken from reference TRBV15 and TRBJ1-5, is DAMVIQNPRYQVTQFGKPVTLSCSQTLNHNVMYWYQQKSSQAPKLLFHYYDKDFNNEADTPDNFQSRRPNTSFCFLDIRSPGLGDTAMYLCATSRDTQPQHFGDGTRLSIL.

V is TRBV6-2 or TRBV6-3 and J is TRBJ1-5, with D hard to call. This CDR3 has 14 residues. Germline CDR1 and CDR2: MNHEY and SVGEGT. Trimming left V 4 bases short and J 5 bases short, with 12 bases between. The CDR3 is CASSSTKRDQPQHF. CDR3 bases: TGTGCCAGCAGTTCCACTAAGCGGGATCAGCCCCAGCATTTT.

The rearrangement joins TRBV6-4 to TRBJ2-1; D assignment may be TRBD1 or TRBD2 (5 bases each). The CDR3 runs to 15 residues. Between the trimmed V and J ends, which lost 4 bases and 3 bases, there was a span of 13 bases. CDR1 is MRHNA and CDR2 is SNTAGT in the germline V gene. In DNA, the CDR3 is TGTGCCAGCAGTGTGGAGCTGGGACGCTACAATGAGCAGTTCTTC. Translating it yields CASSVELGRYNEQFF.

The chain carries TRBV5-5 and TRBJ2-3, with TRBD2 matching 9 bases. Trimming at V came to 1 base and at J to 2 bases, leaving 14 bases not matched to a gene. The germline CDR1 and CDR2 sequences are SGHKS and YYEKEE (reference sequence). This CDR3 region has 19 residues. The CDR3 DNA reads TGTGCCAGCAGCTTGAATGCGGGGGGGCCCTTACAGCACACAGATACGCAGTATTTT. It is translated as CASSLNAGGPLQHTDTQYF.

This chain joins TRBV27 and TRBJ2-2; D remains unclear. Germline CDR1 reads MNHEY; CDR2 reads SMNVEV (reference sequence). The CDR3 length is 15 residues. Trimming pared 7 bases from V and 8 bases from J, leaving 20 bases between. CDR3 residues: CASMRLIDSAGELFF. CDR3 DNA sequence: TGTGCCAGCATGCGGCTCATCGATTCCGCTGGGGAGCTGTTTTTT.

The chain links TRBV5-4 to TRBJ1-1; 8 bases match TRBD1. The CDR3 totals 13 residues. Losses at the gene ends were 4 bases for V and 7 bases for J; bases not matched to a gene: 6. Germline CDR1 SGHNT, CDR2 YYREEE (reference sequence). The CDR3 nucleotides are TGTGCCAGCAGCGCGGACAGGGCTGGTGAAGCTTTCTTT. Translated: CASSADRAGEAFF.